This T cell receptor (beta chain) appears in the sequencing data of a study of graft-versus-host responses after intestinal transplantation. Worth noting for this clone: Its antigen remains unidentified.

Regarding the study as a whole: GvH clones surfaced in recipient marrow, some emerging earlier in ileum or blood.

Produced via immunoSEQ multiplex PCR; TCRdb's table is partial and in-frame only. The table records about 150,000 clones, nearly 95% of them present only once. The material was unstimulated CD4+ T cells sorted from spleen or lymph node cells, obtained before intestinal transplant. This receptor was taken from a human donor who received an intestinal transplant.

The CDR3 spells CASSLLYSYEQYF. DNA for the CDR3: TGTGCCAGCAGCTTGCTGTACAGCTACGAGCAGTACTTC. V usage is TRBV5-5 and J usage is TRBJ2-7; no firm D call. CDR3 size: 13 residues. V was trimmed by 1 base and J by 3 bases, leaving 8 bases between them. Germline assignment: CDR1 SGHKS and CDR2 YYEKEE (reference sequence).